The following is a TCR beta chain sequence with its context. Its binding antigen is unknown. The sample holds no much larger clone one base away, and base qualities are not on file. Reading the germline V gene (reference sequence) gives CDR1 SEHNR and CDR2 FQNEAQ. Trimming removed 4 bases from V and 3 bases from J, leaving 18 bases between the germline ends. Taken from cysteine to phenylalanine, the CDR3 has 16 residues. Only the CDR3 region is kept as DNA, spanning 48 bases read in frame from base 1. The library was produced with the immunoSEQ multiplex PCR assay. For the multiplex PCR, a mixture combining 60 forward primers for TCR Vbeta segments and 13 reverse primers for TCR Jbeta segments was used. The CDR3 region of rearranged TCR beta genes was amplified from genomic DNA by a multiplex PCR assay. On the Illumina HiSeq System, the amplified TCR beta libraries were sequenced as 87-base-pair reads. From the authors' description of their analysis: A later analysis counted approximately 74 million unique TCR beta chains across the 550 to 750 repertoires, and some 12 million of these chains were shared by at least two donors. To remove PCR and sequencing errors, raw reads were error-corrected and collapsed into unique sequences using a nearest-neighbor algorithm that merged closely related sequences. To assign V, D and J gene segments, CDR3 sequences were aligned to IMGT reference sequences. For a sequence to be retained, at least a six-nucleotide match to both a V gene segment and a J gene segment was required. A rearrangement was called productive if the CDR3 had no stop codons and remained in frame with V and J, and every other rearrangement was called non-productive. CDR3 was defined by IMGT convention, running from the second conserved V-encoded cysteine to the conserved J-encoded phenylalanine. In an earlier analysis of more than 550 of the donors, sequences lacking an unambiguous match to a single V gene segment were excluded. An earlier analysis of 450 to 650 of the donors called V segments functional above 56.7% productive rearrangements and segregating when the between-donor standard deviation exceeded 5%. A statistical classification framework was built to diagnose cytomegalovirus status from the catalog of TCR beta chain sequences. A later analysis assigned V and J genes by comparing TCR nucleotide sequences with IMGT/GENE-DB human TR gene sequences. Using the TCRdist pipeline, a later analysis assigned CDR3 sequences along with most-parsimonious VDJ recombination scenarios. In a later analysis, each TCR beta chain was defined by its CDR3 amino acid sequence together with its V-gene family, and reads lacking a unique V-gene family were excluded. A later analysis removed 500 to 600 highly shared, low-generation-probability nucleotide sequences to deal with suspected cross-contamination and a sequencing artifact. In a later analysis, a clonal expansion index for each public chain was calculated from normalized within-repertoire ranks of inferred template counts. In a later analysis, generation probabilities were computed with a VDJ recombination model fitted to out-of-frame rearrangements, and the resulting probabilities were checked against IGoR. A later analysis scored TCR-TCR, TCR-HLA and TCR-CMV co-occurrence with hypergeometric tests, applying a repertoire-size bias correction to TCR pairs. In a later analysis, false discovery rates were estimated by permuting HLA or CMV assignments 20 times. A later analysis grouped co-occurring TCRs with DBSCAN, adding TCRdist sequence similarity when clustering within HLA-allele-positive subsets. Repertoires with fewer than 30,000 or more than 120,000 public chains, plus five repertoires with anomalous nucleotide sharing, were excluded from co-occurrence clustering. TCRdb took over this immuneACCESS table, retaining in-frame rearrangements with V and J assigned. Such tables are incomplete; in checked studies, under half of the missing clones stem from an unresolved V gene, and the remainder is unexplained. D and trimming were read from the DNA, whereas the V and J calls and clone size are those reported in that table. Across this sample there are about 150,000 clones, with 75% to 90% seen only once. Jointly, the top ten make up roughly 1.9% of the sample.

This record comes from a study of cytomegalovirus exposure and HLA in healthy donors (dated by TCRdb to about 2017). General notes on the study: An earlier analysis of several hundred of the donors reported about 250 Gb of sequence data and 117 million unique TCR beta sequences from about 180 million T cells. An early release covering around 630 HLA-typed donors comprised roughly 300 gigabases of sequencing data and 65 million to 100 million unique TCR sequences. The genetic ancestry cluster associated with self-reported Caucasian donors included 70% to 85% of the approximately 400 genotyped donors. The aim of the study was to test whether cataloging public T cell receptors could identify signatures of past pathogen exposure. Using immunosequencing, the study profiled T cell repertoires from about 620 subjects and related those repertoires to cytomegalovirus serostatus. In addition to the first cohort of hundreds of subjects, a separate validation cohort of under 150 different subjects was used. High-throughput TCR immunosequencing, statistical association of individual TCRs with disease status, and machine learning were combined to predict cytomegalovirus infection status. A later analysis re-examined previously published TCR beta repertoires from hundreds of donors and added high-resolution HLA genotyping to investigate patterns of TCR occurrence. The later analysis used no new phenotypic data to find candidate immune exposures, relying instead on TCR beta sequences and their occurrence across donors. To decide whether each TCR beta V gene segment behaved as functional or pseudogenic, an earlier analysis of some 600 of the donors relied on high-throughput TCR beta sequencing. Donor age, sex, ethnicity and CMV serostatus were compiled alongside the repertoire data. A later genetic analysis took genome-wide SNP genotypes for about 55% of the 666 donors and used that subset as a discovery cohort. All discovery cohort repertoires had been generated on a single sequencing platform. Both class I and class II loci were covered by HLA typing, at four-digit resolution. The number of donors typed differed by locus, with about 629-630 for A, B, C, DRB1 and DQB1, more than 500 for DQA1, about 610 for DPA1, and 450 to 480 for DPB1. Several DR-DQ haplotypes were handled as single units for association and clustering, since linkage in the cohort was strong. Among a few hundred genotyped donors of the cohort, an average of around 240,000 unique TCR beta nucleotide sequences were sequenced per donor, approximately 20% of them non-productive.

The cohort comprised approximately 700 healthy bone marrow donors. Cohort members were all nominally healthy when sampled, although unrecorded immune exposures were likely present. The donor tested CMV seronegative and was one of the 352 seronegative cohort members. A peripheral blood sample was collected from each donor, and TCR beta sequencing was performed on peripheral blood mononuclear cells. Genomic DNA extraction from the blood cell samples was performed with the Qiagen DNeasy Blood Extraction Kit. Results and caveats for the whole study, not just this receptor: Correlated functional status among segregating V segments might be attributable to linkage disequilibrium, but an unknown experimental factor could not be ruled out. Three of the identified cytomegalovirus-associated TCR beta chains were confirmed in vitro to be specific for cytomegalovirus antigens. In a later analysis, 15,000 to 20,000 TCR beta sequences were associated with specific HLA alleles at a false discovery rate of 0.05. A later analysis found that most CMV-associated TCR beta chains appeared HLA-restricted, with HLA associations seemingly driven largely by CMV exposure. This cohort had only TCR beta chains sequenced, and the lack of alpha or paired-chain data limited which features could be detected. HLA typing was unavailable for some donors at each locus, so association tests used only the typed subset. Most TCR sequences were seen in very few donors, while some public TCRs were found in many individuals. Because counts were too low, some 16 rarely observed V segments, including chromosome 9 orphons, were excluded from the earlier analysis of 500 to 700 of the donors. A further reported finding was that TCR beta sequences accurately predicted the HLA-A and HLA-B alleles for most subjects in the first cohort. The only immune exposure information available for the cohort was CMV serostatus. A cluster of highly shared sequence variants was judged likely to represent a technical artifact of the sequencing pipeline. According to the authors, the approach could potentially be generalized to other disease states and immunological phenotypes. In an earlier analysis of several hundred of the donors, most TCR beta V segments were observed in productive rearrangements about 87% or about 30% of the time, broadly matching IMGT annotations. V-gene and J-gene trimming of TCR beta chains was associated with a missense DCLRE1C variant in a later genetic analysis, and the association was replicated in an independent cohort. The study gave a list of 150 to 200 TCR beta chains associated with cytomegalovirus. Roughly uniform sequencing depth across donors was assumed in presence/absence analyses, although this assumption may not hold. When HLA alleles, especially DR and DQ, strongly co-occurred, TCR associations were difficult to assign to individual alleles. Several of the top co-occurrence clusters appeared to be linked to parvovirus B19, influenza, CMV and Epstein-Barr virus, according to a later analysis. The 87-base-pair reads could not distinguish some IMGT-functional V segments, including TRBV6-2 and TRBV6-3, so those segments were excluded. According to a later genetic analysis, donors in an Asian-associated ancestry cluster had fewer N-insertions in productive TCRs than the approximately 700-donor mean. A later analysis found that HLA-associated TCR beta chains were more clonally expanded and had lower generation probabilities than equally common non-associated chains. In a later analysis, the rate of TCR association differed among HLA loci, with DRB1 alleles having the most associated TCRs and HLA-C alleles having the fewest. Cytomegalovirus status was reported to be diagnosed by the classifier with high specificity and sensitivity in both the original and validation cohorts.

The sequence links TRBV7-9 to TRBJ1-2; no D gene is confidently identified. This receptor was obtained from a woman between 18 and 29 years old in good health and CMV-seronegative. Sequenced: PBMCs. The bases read TGTGCCAGCAGCTCTTATCAGTTAAAGAGGGACTATGGCTACACCTTC. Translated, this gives CASSSYQLKRDYGYTF.